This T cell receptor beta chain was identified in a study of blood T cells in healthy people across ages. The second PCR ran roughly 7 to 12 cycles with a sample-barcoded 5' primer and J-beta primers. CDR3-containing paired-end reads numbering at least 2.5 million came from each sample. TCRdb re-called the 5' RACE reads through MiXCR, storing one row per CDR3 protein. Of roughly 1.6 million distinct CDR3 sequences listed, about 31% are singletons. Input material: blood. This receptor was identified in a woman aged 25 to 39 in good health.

The CDR3 sequence is CASSPTSGFQETQYF. The CDR3 DNA reads as TGTGCCAGCTCACCAACTAGCGGGTTCCAAGAGACCCAGTACTTC. This chain connects TRBV18 to TRBJ2-5, with 9 positions matching TRBD2. With 2 bases clipped from V and 1 base from J, the junction kept 2 bases outside the gene matches. Germline V gene sequence: CDR1 KGHSH, CDR2 LQKENI. CDR3 length: 15 residues.